These 21 T cell receptor beta chains share one sample of origin, sequenced in a study of vaccination and CD4 T cells after COVID-19. Treatment in this sample: 10-day PBMC culture with coronavirus spike peptide pools or control peptides (ViraFEST assay). Their specific antigens are unknown. Cultured CD4+ T cells had their DNA profiled by the Oncomine TCR Beta short-read assay. TCRdb re-called the PCR reads with MiXCR, one entry per CDR3 protein. The table includes 5,000 to 6,500 distinct CDR3 sequences, about 45% detected once. Sequenced input: CD4+ T cells from blood, cultured in vitro. The receptors were gathered from a human donor who had recovered from COVID-19.

By share, this clonotype ranks as hyperexpanded. This chain connects TRBV27 to TRBJ1-2; 11 bases map to TRBD1. The CDR3 totals 17 residues. V dropped 4 bases and J dropped 4; count of bases not matched to a gene: 11. CDR1 and CDR2 (germline): MNHEY, SMNVEV (reference sequence). This CDR3 reads CASSSSGQGERGYGYTF. In nucleotides, the CDR3 is TGTGCCAGCAGTTCATCGGGACAGGGGGAAAGGGGCTATGGCTACACCTTC.

The chain couples TRBV30 to TRBJ2-1; D perhaps matches TRBD2 (5 bases). V was clipped by 3 bases and J by 5 bases, with 14 bases between them. The CDR3 is made up of 14 amino acids. Germline V lookup: CDR1 GTSNPN, CDR2 SVGIG (reference sequence). The CDR3 region is CAWRLSSRDNEQFF. In DNA, the CDR3 is TGTGCCTGGAGATTGTCTAGCAGAGACAATGAGCAGTTCTTC.

This clonotype was picked up one time. The gene calls are TRBV15 and TRBJ1-3, with TRBD1 matching 7 bases. Germline-derived CDR1 and CDR2 are LNHNV and YYDKDF (reference sequence). The CDR3 sequence is 16 residues long. The junction had 5 bases not matched to a gene; V was cut back by 1 base and J by 2 bases. CDR3 sequence (DNA): TGTGCCACCAGCAGAGGAACAGGGGAAGCTGGAAACACCATATATTTT. Translating gives CATSRGTGEAGNTIYF.

This clonotype ranks as medium-sized (0.01 to 0.1%). The J gene is TRBJ2-1, the V gene TRBV27; no reliable D call. This CDR3 has 13 residues. CDR1 is MNHEY, CDR2 SMNVEV, per germline (reference sequence). The V gene lost 11 bases and the J gene lost 5 bases, with 16 bases spanning the gap. CDR3 bases: TGTGCCGTCCGAAAATCCCTCAACAATGAGCAGTTCTTC. Amino acids: CAVRKSLNNEQFF.

This clonotype was counted a few times. The CDR3 region is CASSIPGQGNSPLHF. The CDR3 nucleotides are TGTGCCAGCAGTATACCGGGACAGGGGAATTCACCCCTCCACTTT. The rearrangement uses TRBV6-1 and TRBJ1-6, with 10 bases that match TRBD1. Germline V gene lookup returns CDR1 MNHNS and CDR2 SASEGT. The CDR3 totals 15 residues. The trim removed 5 bases at V and 7 bases at J, leaving 5 bases unmatched.

The V call is TRBV6-2 or TRBV6-3, the J call TRBJ1-3; no firm D call. The CDR3 spans 14 residues. Germline CDR1 and CDR2: MNHEY and SVGEGT. V was shortened by 6 bases and J by 4 bases, with 13 bases between the two germline ends. CDR3 in DNA: TGTGCCAGCAGCAACACCCGCTTGGGAAACACCATATATTTT. Protein product: CASSNTRLGNTIYF.

This clonotype was counted a few times. This chain links TRBV20-1 with TRBJ2-7; the D gene is possibly TRBD1 (6 bases). The CDR3 loop spans 13 amino acids. V was trimmed by 2 bases and J by 5 bases, leaving 13 bases between them. The V gene's germline CDR1 is DFQATT and CDR2 SNEGSKA (reference sequence). The CDR3 protein is CSARNPNRDEQYF. The CDR3 nucleotides read TGCAGTGCTAGAAACCCCAACAGGGACGAGCAGTACTTC.

This sequence joins TRBV24-1 and TRBJ2-5; 8 bases match TRBD2. Germline CDR1 KGHDR, CDR2 SFDVKD. CDR3 length equals 14 residues. V was pared by 5 bases and J by 5 bases, with 6 bases of the junction left unmatched. The CDR3 DNA reads as TGTGCCACCAGTGGGTCGTCGGGAGGGGAGACCCAGTACTTC. Translation: CATSGSSGGETQYF.

The V gene is TRBV27, the J gene TRBJ1-2; the D gene is possibly TRBD1 (5 bases). Germline loops: CDR1 MNHEY, CDR2 SMNVEV (reference sequence). V was trimmed by 3 bases and J by 3 bases, leaving 8 bases between them. This CDR3 has 13 amino acids. CDR3 sequence: CASSFLGDYGYTF. Written as DNA, the CDR3 is TGTGCCAGCAGTTTCCTGGGGGACTATGGCTACACCTTC.

This clonotype appeared a few times. The chain links TRBV7-2 to TRBJ2-2; D ambiguous. Germline V gene sequence: CDR1 SGHTA, CDR2 FQGNSA. CDR3 length: 14 residues. Trimming pared 2 bases from V and 7 bases from J, leaving 11 bases between. The CDR3 spells CASSLRPSGGELFF. The CDR3 nucleotides are TGTGCCAGCAGCTTACGCCCCTCGGGCGGGGAGCTGTTTTTT.

V gene TRBV6-2 or TRBV6-3 combines with J gene TRBJ2-7; D remains unclear. Germline-derived CDR1 and CDR2 are MNHEY and SVGEGT. CDR3 size: 16 residues. The germline V and J ends were trimmed by 6 bases and 3 bases, with 21 bases remaining between them. The CDR3, as DNA: TGTGCCAGCAGCCCACTCTTAGGGCGGTGGGGCTACGAGCAGTACTTC. Encoded protein: CASSPLLGRWGYEQYF.

V gene TRBV10-3 combines with J gene TRBJ2-3; a weak D match, TRBD2 (6 bases). Germline CDR1 reads ENHRY; CDR2 reads SYGVKD. V was pared by 4 bases and J by 1 base, with 9 bases between. This CDR3 contains 14 residues. The CDR3, as DNA: TGTGCCATCAGTGTCTCGGGGGGCACAGATACGCAGTATTTT. It yields the protein CAISVSGGTDTQYF.

This chain links TRBV5-4 with TRBJ2-3, with TRBD2 matching over 9 bases. V shed 4 bases, J shed 0 bases, and the junction held 9 bases outside the gene matches. Germline V CDR1 and CDR2: SGHNT, YYREEE (reference sequence). This CDR3 region has 17 residues. CDR3 bases: TGTGCCAGCAGCGGAACCTCTAGCGGGAAGAGCACAGATACGCAGTATTTT. Protein sequence: CASSGTSSGKSTDTQYF.

The rearrangement joins TRBV9 to TRBJ2-3; D remains ambiguous. The CDR3 extends over 13 amino acids. V dropped 4 bases and J dropped 4 bases, with 10 bases sitting between them. In germline, CDR1 is SGDLS, CDR2 YYNGEE. Here the CDR3 DNA reads TGTGCCAGCAGCCTGCGAGTGGCAGATACGCAGTATTTT. Amino acids: CASSLRVADTQYF.

This clonotype has just a few counts. The J gene is TRBJ2-1, the V gene TRBV20-1; 12 positions match TRBD2. The CDR3 has 15 residues. Trimming took 3 bases from V and 0 from J; bases not matched to a gene: 0. The V gene's germline CDR1 is DFQATT and CDR2 SNEGSKA (reference sequence). CDR3 DNA sequence: TGCAGTGCTAGGGGACTAGCGGGCTCCTACAATGAGCAGTTCTTC. Translated, it gives CSARGLAGSYNEQFF.

This clonotype was counted once. The chain couples TRBV20-1 to TRBJ2-7; 7 positions match TRBD1. Trimming removed 1 base from V and 1 base from J; junction bases left unmatched: 7. The germline CDR1 and CDR2 sequences are DFQATT and SNEGSKA (reference sequence). The CDR3 totals 15 residues. In DNA, the CDR3 is TGCAGTGCTAGAGCCCCAGGGGGTTGGTCCTACGAGCAGTACTTC. Protein product: CSARAPGGWSYEQYF.

This clonotype was detected only a few times. The chain joins TRBV7-6 to TRBJ2-3; weak D call: TRBD1 (6 bases). V lost 3 bases, J lost 1 base, and 11 bases lay in between. The CDR3 runs 15 residues. Per the germline V gene, CDR1 is SGHVS and CDR2 is FNYEAQ. The chain's CDR3 is CASSFRDTRTDTQYF. CDR3 bases: TGTGCCAGCAGCTTCCGGGACACCCGCACAGATACGCAGTATTTT.

This clonotype was found once. The chain recombines TRBV4-2 with TRBJ2-7; the D is unclear. V lost 1 base, J lost 0 bases, and 13 bases lay in between. Germline V lookup: CDR1 LGHNA, CDR2 YNFKEQ. This CDR3 is 16 amino acids long. CDR3 sequence (DNA): TGTGCCAGCAGCCAAGCGGTCCGTACTTACTCCTACGAGCAGTACTTC. As protein: CASSQAVRTYSYEQYF.

The chain joins TRBV11-2 to TRBJ2-5, with D perhaps assigned TRBD1 or TRBD2 (6 bases each). V lost 0 bases and J 5 bases, leaving 13 bases between the germline ends. The V gene's germline CDR1 is SGHAT and CDR2 FQNNGV. The CDR3 consists of 15 residues. This chain's CDR3 is CASSLDSGAWETQYF. In DNA form, the CDR3 reads TGTGCCAGCAGCTTAGATTCGGGGGCTTGGGAGACCCAGTACTTC.

The chain is built from TRBV11-3 and TRBJ1-2; 7 bases align to TRBD1. Per the germline V gene, CDR1 is SGHNT and CDR2 is YENEEA. With 5 bases clipped from V and 5 bases from J, the junction kept 5 bases outside the gene matches. The CDR3 is 13 residues long. The CDR3 here is CASSQGQIYGYTF. CDR3 DNA: TGTGCCAGCAGCCAGGGACAGATATATGGCTACACCTTC.

The chain couples TRBV18 to TRBJ1-3; TRBD1 matches at 7 bases. The V gene end was trimmed by 5 bases and the J gene end by 4 bases; junction bases not matched to a gene: 11. CDR3 length: 16 amino acids. CDR1 is KGHSH and CDR2 is LQKENI in the germline V gene. The CDR3 region has the DNA TGTGCCAGCTCATGGACAGGCTCCCTGGGAGGAAACACCATATATTTT. Translated: CASSWTGSLGGNTIYF.